The source of this T cell receptor beta chain is a study of blood T cell repertoires in COVID-19. Profiling relied on immunoSEQ multiplex PCR, and the TCRdb table lists in-frame clones only, not all of them. The sample lists around 120,000 clones; roughly three quarters were seen once. This CDR3 spans 15 amino acids. Trimming pared 7 bases from V and 3 bases from J, leaving 19 bases between. Germline CDR1 MNHEY, CDR2 SVGAGI. Material for sequencing was peripheral blood. The chain links TRBV6-5 to TRBJ2-7; D call uncertain. The sequence came from a woman older than 75 with acute or convalescent COVID-19. The DNA for the CDR3 is TGTGCCAGCACTCGTACGATGGGCAGCTTCTACGAGCAGTACTTC. Amino acid sequence: CASTRTMGSFYEQYF.